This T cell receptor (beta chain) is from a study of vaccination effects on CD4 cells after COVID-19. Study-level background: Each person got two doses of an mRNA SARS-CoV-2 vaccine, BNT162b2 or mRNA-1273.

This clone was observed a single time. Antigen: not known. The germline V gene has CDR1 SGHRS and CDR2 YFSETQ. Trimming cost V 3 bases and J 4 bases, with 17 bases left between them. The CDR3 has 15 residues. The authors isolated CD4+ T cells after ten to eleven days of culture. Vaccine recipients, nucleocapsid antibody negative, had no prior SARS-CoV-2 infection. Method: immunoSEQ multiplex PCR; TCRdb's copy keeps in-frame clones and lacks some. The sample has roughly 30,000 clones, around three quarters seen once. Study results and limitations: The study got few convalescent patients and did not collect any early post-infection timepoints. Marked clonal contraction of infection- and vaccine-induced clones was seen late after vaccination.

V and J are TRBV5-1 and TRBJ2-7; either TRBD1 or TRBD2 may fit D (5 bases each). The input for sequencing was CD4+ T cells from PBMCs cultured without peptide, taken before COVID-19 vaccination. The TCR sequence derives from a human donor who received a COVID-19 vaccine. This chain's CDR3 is CASSSAGTSLYEQYF. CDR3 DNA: TGCGCCAGCAGCTCAGCCGGGACCTCTTTGTACGAGCAGTACTTC. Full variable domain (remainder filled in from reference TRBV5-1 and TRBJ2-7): KAGVTQTPRYLIKTRGQQVTLSCSPISGHRSVSWYQQTPGQGLQFLFEYFSETQRNKGNFPGRFSGRQFSNSRSEMNVSTLELGDSALYLCASSSAGTSLYEQYFGPGTRLTVT.